The 3 T cell receptor beta chains listed next were all sequenced from one sample in a study of cytomegalovirus exposure and HLA in healthy donors. Profiled with immunoSEQ multiplex PCR; TCRdb holds only in-frame clones, not every one. Of 45,000 to 60,000 clones in the sample, approximately 95% were seen once. The sequencing input was PBMCs. The source is a woman younger than 30 in good health and CMV-seronegative.

The chain joins TRBV5-4 to TRBJ2-1; 9 nucleotides agree with TRBD2. This CDR3 contains 13 residues. The germline CDR1 and CDR2 sequences are SGHNT and YYREEE (reference sequence). V lost 0 bases, J lost 8 bases, and 0 bases stayed unmatched. DNA for the CDR3: TGTGCCAGCAGCTTGGGCGGGAGGGATGAGCAGTTCTTC. This encodes CASSLGGRDEQFF. Full variable domain (missing parts from reference TRBV5-4 and TRBJ2-1): ETGVTQSPTHLIKTRGQQVTLRCSSQSGHNTVSWYQQALGQGPQFIFQYYREEENGRGNFPPRFSGLQFPNYSSELNVNALELDDSALYLCASSLGGRDEQFFGPGTRLTVL.

This chain connects TRBV7-3 to TRBJ1-1; D possibly corresponds to TRBD1 (5 bases). Germline V CDR1 and CDR2: SGHTA, FQGTGA. Trimming took 2 bases from V and 5 from J, leaving 21 bases between them. The CDR3 runs 17 residues. DNA for the CDR3: TGTGCCAGCAGCTTATGGGGTCCGGGGGTGGAGGGAACTGAAGCTTTCTTT. Translating it yields CASSLWGPGVEGTEAFF.

The CDR3 nucleotides are TGTGCCAGCAGCTTGGCGGGACAGCCCTGGGGCTACACCTTC. The encoded protein is CASSLAGQPWGYTF. The V and J genes are TRBV5-4 and TRBJ1-2, with 7 positions matching TRBD1. V lost 0 bases and J lost 8; bases outside the gene matches: 7. The V gene's germline CDR1 is SGHNT and CDR2 YYREEE (reference sequence). This CDR3 has 14 amino acids.